Here is one T cell receptor (beta chain) with its context. Its antigen is undetermined. The sample comes from a study of cytomegalovirus exposure and HLA in healthy donors. 60 Vbeta and 13 Jbeta primers were used in PCR. Generated by immunoSEQ multiplex PCR, the TCRdb table keeps only in-frame clones and is missing some. Of more than 70,000 clones listed, over 75% are singletons. Overall study findings and caveats: TCR beta chain V- and J-gene trimming was linked, in a later analysis, to a missense variant in DCLRE1C. The Asian-associated ancestry cluster reportedly had fewer N-insertions than the approximately 700-donor mean in a later analysis. Altogether, 150 to 200 TCR beta chains were recorded as cytomegalovirus-associated. As was reported, the classifier diagnosed cytomegalovirus status with high specificity and sensitivity.

Germline CDR1 is SGHTA and CDR2 is FQGNSA. The CDR3 runs to 14 residues. Trimming pared 7 bases from V and 0 bases from J, leaving 11 bases between. The chain joins TRBV7-2 to TRBJ2-3; tentative D call: TRBD2 (6 bases). This clonotype was sampled from a man in his thirties or forties in good health and CMV-seropositive. Sequenced: PBMCs. DNA of the CDR3: TGTGCCAGCACACCAAGCGGGAGCACAGATACGCAGTATTTT. Its protein is CASTPSGSTDTQYF.